One and the same sample provided the 5 T cell receptor beta chains below, sequenced in a study of blood T cell repertoires in COVID-19. Sequenced by immunoSEQ multiplex PCR; TCRdb stores in-frame clones only, minus some. Among about 160,000 clones listed, more than 85% were seen once. Sample: peripheral blood. The receptors were gathered from an older woman with COVID-19, enrolled during active disease.

The CDR3 nucleotides are TGCAGTGCCTATAACTTAGAGACCCAGTACTTC. Translating gives CSAYNLETQYF. The V and J genes are TRBV20-1 and TRBJ2-5; D remains ambiguous. The CDR3 covers 11 residues. Trimming stripped 6 bases from V and 4 bases from J, with 9 bases between. From germline, CDR1 is DFQATT and CDR2 SNEGSKA (reference sequence).

This sequence joins TRBV4-3 and TRBJ1-2; 10 bases map to TRBD1. Trimming took 5 bases from V and 2 from J; bases not matched to a gene: 5. Germline CDR1 and CDR2: LGHNA and YSLEER. The CDR3 totals 15 residues. The CDR3 DNA reads as TGCGCCAGCAGCGGACAGGGGGGGAGGAACTATGGCTACACCTTC. It yields the protein CASSGQGGRNYGYTF.

The V and J genes are TRBV6-6 and TRBJ2-7, with a possible D match to TRBD1 (6 bases). This CDR3 has 12 residues. CDR1 is MNHNY and CDR2 is SVGAGI in the germline V gene (reference sequence). Deletions cut 6 bases from V and 7 bases from J, with 13 bases between. As DNA, the CDR3 is TGTGCCAGCAGAACAGGGACGGGGGAGCAGTACTTC. Translating it yields CASRTGTGEQYF.

The rearrangement uses TRBV5-4 and TRBJ1-1; 7 positions agree with TRBD1. In germline, CDR1 is SGHNT, CDR2 YYREEE (reference sequence). The CDR3 has 15 residues. Trimming at V came to 1 base and at J to 4 bases, leaving 7 bases not matched to a gene. In DNA, the CDR3 is TGTGCCAGCAGCTTGAACAGGGGTTTGGGCACTGAAGCTTTCTTT. Translation: CASSLNRGLGTEAFF.

The rearrangement joins TRBV7-9 to TRBJ1-4, with TRBD1 matching over 7 bases. In germline, CDR1 is SEHNR, CDR2 FQNEAQ (reference sequence). This CDR3 region has 15 residues. V lost 2 bases, J lost 7 bases, and 7 bases stayed unmatched. The CDR3 loop reads CASSLTRQGGEKLFF. CDR3 in DNA: TGTGCCAGCAGCTTAACAAGACAGGGAGGTGAAAAACTGTTTTTT.